These T cell receptor beta chains were read from a single sample in a study of blood T cell repertoires in COVID-19. Clones were sequenced by immunoSEQ multiplex PCR, and TCRdb holds only the in-frame ones, with some missing. The profile shows approximately 150,000 clones, roughly 93% of them singletons. Sample: peripheral blood. The source is a man between 18 and 29 years old with COVID-19, enrolled during active disease. The CDR3 runs from the conserved cysteine through the conserved F or W. A D gene is named only where the DNA matches it firmly. Clone sizes are given selectively: once, few, many, or a class where the clone is expanded.

v_call,j_call,clone_size,cdr3_length,d_call,cdr3_nt,cdr3_aa
TRBV28,TRBJ2-5,.,14,TRBD2,TGTGCCAGCAGTCTCCTAGCGGGAGAAGAGACCCAGTACTTC,CASSLLAGEETQYF
TRBV29-1,TRBJ2-3,.,18,.,TGCAGCGTTGAGGGCGGCAGGTTACGGCGGGGTAGCACAGATACGCAGTATTTT,CSVEGGRLRRGSTDTQYF
TRBV27,TRBJ2-7,.,16,.,TGTGCCAGCAGTTTAGAGCCTACAGGGTACTCCTACGAGCAGTACTTC,CASSLEPTGYSYEQYF
TRBV7-3,TRBJ1-1,.,13,.,TGTGCCAGCAGCTTAAATTCTGGGCCTGAAGCTTTCTTT,CASSLNSGPEAFF
TRBV15,TRBJ2-1,.,14,TRBD1,TGTGCCACCAGCGGCCCGGGACAGTACAATGAGCAGTTCTTC,CATSGPGQYNEQFF
TRBV12-5,TRBJ2-2,.,15,.,TGTGCTAGTGCCCTGGACAGCGCGAACACCGGGGAGCTGTTTTTT,CASALDSANTGELFF
TRBV10-3,TRBJ1-4,.,16,.,TGTGCCATCAGTGAGTCGGGCCAAAGGGAGGGCGAAAAACTGCTTTTT,CAISESGQREGEKLLF
TRBV7-3,TRBJ2-7,.,13,.,TGTGCCAGCAGCTTAAGGCAGGGGTTCGAGCAGTACTTC,CASSLRQGFEQYF
TRBV4-2,TRBJ2-1,once,16,TRBD1,TGTGCCAGCAGCCAAGTTTCCGGGACAGAGTACAATGAGCAGTTCTTC,CASSQVSGTEYNEQFF
TRBV6-2/TRBV6-3,TRBJ1-6,.,12,.,TGTGCCAGCAGTTTCAGGGGTACACCCCTCCACTTT,CASSFRGTPLHF
TRBV28,TRBJ2-3,.,17,.,TGTGCCAGCAGTTTCCGACGAACTGGAGCCCTCACAGATACGCAGTATTTT,CASSFRRTGALTDTQYF
TRBV6-5,TRBJ1-1,.,15,.,TGTGCCAGCAGTTACTCTACGGGGGAGGGCACTGAAGCTTTCTTT,CASSYSTGEGTEAFF
TRBV7-9,TRBJ1-2,.,13,.,TGTGCCAGCAGCTTAGAACAGGGTTATGGCTACACCTTC,CASSLEQGYGYTF
TRBV5-6,TRBJ2-1,.,14,TRBD1,TGTGCCAGCAGCACGGGACAGAACTACAATGAGCAGTTCTTC,CASSTGQNYNEQFF
TRBV7-9,TRBJ2-7,once,16,TRBD1,TGTGCCAGCAGCTTAGGAGGGACAGGGGTGCTTTACGAGCAGTACTTC,CASSLGGTGVLYEQYF
TRBV28,TRBJ2-1,.,16,.,TGTGCCAGCGCGGCCCATATAGGGACTCCACACAATGAGCAGTTCTTC,CASAAHIGTPHNEQFF
TRBV7-6,TRBJ2-1,.,13,.,TGTGCCAGCAGCCCAGAGGCCTACAATGAGCAGTTCTTC,CASSPEAYNEQFF
TRBV28,TRBJ2-5,.,13,.,TGTGCCAGCAGTTTAAGGGACAAAGAGACCCAGTACTTC,CASSLRDKETQYF
TRBV6-2/TRBV6-3,TRBJ2-1,.,12,TRBD2,TGTGCCAGCAGTTACAGCGGGACGCAGCAGTTCTTC,CASSYSGTQQFF
TRBV9,TRBJ1-3,.,14,TRBD1,TGTGCCAGCAGCCCCAGGACAGGTTTAAACACCATATATTTT,CASSPRTGLNTIYF
TRBV5-4,TRBJ1-3,.,18,.,TGTGCCAGCAGCGATGATGATGCCGACACATTCTCTGGAAACACCATATATTTT,CASSDDDADTFSGNTIYF
TRBV10-3,TRBJ2-7,.,13,.,TGTGCCATCAGTGAGGAAAGGGGTTACGAGCAGTACTTC,CAISEERGYEQYF
TRBV5-6,TRBJ2-4,.,16,.,TGTGCCAGCAGCCACAGACGGGAAATAGCCAAAAACATTCAGTACTTC,CASSHRREIAKNIQYF
TRBV7-3,TRBJ2-7,once,15,.,TGTGCCAGCAGCCGGAACTCCGACAGCTCCTACGAGCAGTACTTC,CASSRNSDSSYEQYF
TRBV23-1,TRBJ1-1,.,18,.,TGCGCCAGCAGTCAATCTGGTTGGGCGGGACCGTTGAACACTGAAGCTTTCTTT,CASSQSGWAGPLNTEAFF
TRBV3-1/TRBV3-2,TRBJ2-1,few,16,TRBD1,TGTGCCAGCAGTCAACTTAGGGCAGGGGGCTGGAATGAGCAGTTCTTC,CASSQLRAGGWNEQFF
TRBV30,TRBJ1-2,.,10,.,TGTGCCTTCAAAGGACAACTTAACACCTTC,CAFKGQLNTF
TRBV6-6,TRBJ2-1,.,13,.,TGTGCCAGCAGTTACTCTCCTTACAATGAGCAGTTCTTC,CASSYSPYNEQFF
TRBV29-1,TRBJ2-7,.,13,.,TGCAGCGTTGAAATGCCAGACTCCTACGAGCAGTACTTC,CSVEMPDSYEQYF
TRBV29-1,TRBJ1-1,.,14,TRBD1,TGCAGCGTTGGTACAGGGGTATCGAACACTGAAGCTTTCTTT,CSVGTGVSNTEAFF
TRBV11-2,TRBJ2-5,.,13,.,TGTGCCAGCACCCCTCGGGGGCAAGAGACCCAGTACTTC,CASTPRGQETQYF
TRBV12-3/TRBV12-4,TRBJ1-1,.,12,.,TGTGCCAGCAGTTGGACAGACACTGAAGCTTTCTTT,CASSWTDTEAFF
TRBV7-8,TRBJ1-2,.,17,.,TGTGCCAGCAGCCTTAGTGGCTCCGGCAGGATCTCCTATGGCTACACCTTC,CASSLSGSGRISYGYTF
TRBV5-8,TRBJ1-5,.,14,.,TGTGCCAGCAGCTTGATCTATAGGGGGCAGCCCCAGCATTTT,CASSLIYRGQPQHF
TRBV5-4,TRBJ2-7,.,16,.,TGTGCCAGCAGCCCCCTGGGAGGCGGGGCCCCCTACGAGCAGTACTTC,CASSPLGGGAPYEQYF
TRBV6-2/TRBV6-3,TRBJ2-3,.,15,TRBD1,TGTGCCAGCAGTTCCGGACAGGCCAGCACAGATACGCAGTATTTT,CASSSGQASTDTQYF
TRBV15,TRBJ2-2,.,14,.,TGTGCCACCAGCTCCTCTCTCGGGAACGGGGAGCTGTTTTTT,CATSSSLGNGELFF
TRBV11-2,TRBJ1-1,.,13,.,TGTGCCAGCAGCTTAGTTGAGAGGCGAACGGCTTTCTTT,CASSLVERRTAFF
TRBV5-6,TRBJ2-1,.,14,TRBD1,TGTGCCAGCAGCTCTGGACAGGTTGTGGGTGAGCAGTTCTTC,CASSSGQVVGEQFF
TRBV7-2,TRBJ1-6,.,16,TRBD1,TGTGCCAGCAGCTTTTACGGACAGGGGAATAATTCACCCCTCCACTTT,CASSFYGQGNNSPLHF
TRBV9,TRBJ2-3,.,16,TRBD2,TGTGCCAGCAGCTTCGGACTAGCGGGAGTTACAGATACGCAGTATTTT,CASSFGLAGVTDTQYF
TRBV11-3,TRBJ2-3,.,15,TRBD1,TGTGCCAGCAGCCAGGGACAGACAGACACAGATACGCAGTATTTT,CASSQGQTDTDTQYF